The 23 T cell receptor beta chains below were found in one sample sequenced in a study of T cell responses to AZD1222 COVID-19 vaccine. Some clones are missing from TCRdb's copy, which holds only in-frame ones; the method was immunoSEQ multiplex PCR. The table has 120,000 or so clones, over 80% seen once. The specimen was peripheral blood, collected on day 0 of AZD1222 vaccination. The receptors derive from an adult in good health.

This rearrangement joins TRBV25-1 to TRBJ1-5; a possible D gene is TRBD1 (6 bases). Germline CDR1 and CDR2: MGHDK and SYGVNS. The CDR3 sequence is 14 residues long. Trimming removed 8 bases at V and 6 bases at J, with 17 bases between. Written as DNA, the CDR3 is TGTGCCAGCGGCCCATGGGGAGGGGGTCAGCCCCAGCATTTT. This codes for CASGPWGGGQPQHF.

This clone is a singleton in its sample. The chain combines TRBV27 with TRBJ2-5, with TRBD1 matching 9 bases. Germline CDR1 MNHEY, CDR2 SMNVEV (reference sequence). With 6 bases clipped from V and 5 bases from J, the junction kept 16 bases outside the gene matches. The CDR3 totals 17 residues. CDR3 amino acids: CASSRIDYRGLGETQYF. The CDR3 coding sequence is TGTGCCAGCAGCCGGATAGACTACAGGGGGCTGGGGGAGACCCAGTACTTC.

The CDR3 sequence: CASSVGTSGSVAYEQYF. The CDR3 nucleotides read TGTGCCAGCAGCGTCGGGACTAGCGGGAGTGTGGCCTACGAGCAGTACTTC. The chain uses TRBV9 and TRBJ2-7; 14 nucleotides align to TRBD2. Trimming at V came to 2 bases and at J to 2 bases, leaving 6 bases not matched to a gene. The CDR3 sequence is 17 residues long. Germline-derived CDR1 and CDR2 are SGDLS and YYNGEE. Combining the CDR3 with reference TRBV9 and TRBJ2-7 gives the whole variable domain DSGVTQTPKHLITATGQRVTLRCSPRSGDLSVYWYQQSLDQGLQFLIQYYNGEERAKGNILERFSAQQFPDLHSELNLSSLELGDSALYFCASSVGTSGSVAYEQYFGPGTRLTVT.

The gene calls are TRBV30 and TRBJ1-5; the D gene is possibly TRBD1 (5 bases). This CDR3 comprises 13 residues. With 5 bases removed from V and 4 bases from J, the gap between germline ends came to 12 bases. Germline loops: CDR1 GTSNPN, CDR2 SVGIG (reference sequence). The CDR3 sequence is CAWAGGGNQPQHF. As DNA, the CDR3 is TGTGCCTGGGCGGGGGGGGGAAATCAGCCCCAGCATTTT.

This sequence joins TRBV6-5 and TRBJ1-1, with 8 bases fitting TRBD1. Germline V CDR1 and CDR2: MNHEY, SVGAGI. Trimming took 2 bases from V and 4 from J; bases not matched to a gene: 6. CDR3 length: 15 amino acids. The CDR3 region has the DNA TGTGCCAGCAGTTACAACACCCAGGGGGCCACTGAAGCTTTCTTT. Protein: CASSYNTQGATEAFF.

The chain employs TRBV5-5 and TRBJ2-5, with a tentative D call TRBD1 (6 bases). This CDR3 has 14 residues. The germline V gene has CDR1 SGHKS and CDR2 YYEKEE (reference sequence). Trimming cost V 3 bases and J 1 base, with 10 bases left between them. This chain's CDR3 is CASSSWTVQETQYF. In nucleotides, the CDR3 is TGTGCCAGCAGCTCCTGGACAGTCCAAGAGACCCAGTACTTC.

This sequence joins TRBV5-1 and TRBJ1-4, with D possibly matching TRBD1 (6 bases). The CDR3 consists of 16 residues. Germline V gene data show CDR1 as SGHRS and CDR2 as YFSETQ. V was pared by 0 bases and J by 6 bases, with 15 bases between. The CDR3 here is CASSLGGQSQYEKLFF. For the CDR3, the DNA is TGCGCCAGCAGCTTGGGAGGACAGTCGCAATATGAAAAACTGTTTTTT.

The chain carries TRBV19 and TRBJ2-2; the match to TRBD1 covers 7 bases. V shed 6 bases, J shed 1 base, and the junction held 2 bases outside the gene matches. Germline V gene sequence: CDR1 LNHDA, CDR2 SQIVND (reference sequence). The CDR3 is 14 amino acids. CDR3 DNA sequence: TGTGCCAGTAGCTGGACAGGGAACACCGGGGAGCTGTTTTTT. The encoded protein is CASSWTGNTGELFF.

This sequence joins TRBV7-8 and TRBJ2-1, with 9 bases fitting TRBD2. The CDR3 is made up of 16 amino acids. Germline CDR1 reads SGHVS; CDR2 reads FQNEAQ. Trimming removed 2 bases from V and 0 bases from J; junction bases left unmatched: 2. The DNA of the CDR3 is TGTGCCAGCAGCTTATGGCGGGAGGGCTCCTACAATGAGCAGTTCTTC. Protein sequence: CASSLWREGSYNEQFF.

The rearrangement joins TRBV19 to TRBJ2-7, with D tentatively TRBD1 (5 bases). V lost 6 bases to trimming and J lost 1 base, with 16 bases between them. Germline CDR1 and CDR2: LNHDA and SQIVND (reference sequence). The CDR3 extends over 15 amino acids. CDR3 residues: CASRSLAGMSYEQYF. CDR3 in DNA: TGTGCCAGTAGATCCCTGGCAGGGATGTCCTACGAGCAGTACTTC.

In its sample, this clone ranks as medium-sized. The J gene is TRBJ2-2, the V gene TRBV6-4; D unclear. Deletions cut 0 bases from V and 6 bases from J, with 11 bases between. This CDR3 contains 15 residues. Germline CDR1 and CDR2: MRHNA and SNTAGT. This chain's CDR3 is CASSDSAPPSGELFF. CDR3 DNA sequence: TGTGCCAGCAGTGACTCCGCACCCCCGTCCGGGGAGCTGTTTTTT.

This sequence joins TRBV10-3 and TRBJ2-1; the match to TRBD1 covers 10 bases. This CDR3 is 13 amino acids long. V lost 7 bases, J lost 5 bases, and 2 bases stayed unmatched. Germline V gives CDR1 ENHRY, CDR2 SYGVKD. The chain's CDR3 is CAITGQGNNEQFF. The CDR3 DNA reads as TGTGCCATCACGGGACAGGGGAACAATGAGCAGTTCTTC.

The chain uses TRBV10-3 and TRBJ2-7, with D perhaps TRBD1 or TRBD2 (5 bases each). The CDR3 spans 15 residues. V was shortened by 9 bases and J by 5 bases, with 23 bases between the two germline ends. The germline V gene encodes CDR1 ENHRY and CDR2 SYGVKD. Here the CDR3 reads CAISSGTGGVHEQYF. CDR3 bases: TGTGCCATATCCTCGGGGACCGGTGGGGTGCACGAGCAGTACTTC.

CDR3 DNA: TGCGCCAGCAGCTTCGGACTAGCGGGGGCCTCCTACGAGCAGTACTTC. The encoded protein is CASSFGLAGASYEQYF. The chain uses TRBV5-1 and TRBJ2-7; 13 nucleotides line up with TRBD2. Germline-derived CDR1 and CDR2 are SGHRS and YFSETQ. This CDR3 region has 16 residues. Trimming at V came to 2 bases and at J to 0 bases, leaving 2 bases not matched to a gene. Based on the CDR3 plus reference TRBV5-1 and TRBJ2-7, the full variable domain is KAGVTQTPRYLIKTRGQQVTLSCSPISGHRSVSWYQQTPGQGLQFLFEYFSETQRNKGNFPGRFSGRQFSNSRSEMNVSTLELGDSALYLCASSFGLAGASYEQYFGPGTRLTVT.

This clone occurred once. V and J are TRBV28 and TRBJ1-2, with D perhaps matching TRBD1 (6 bases). V lost 5 bases and J 8 bases, leaving 12 bases between the germline ends. CDR1 MDHEN and CDR2 SYDVKM come from the germline V gene. This CDR3 contains 12 residues. The CDR3 nucleotides read TGTGCCAGCAGTATCACAGGGAACGGCTACACCTTC. This codes for CASSITGNGYTF.

The chain links TRBV5-1 to TRBJ2-2; perhaps D is TRBD1 or TRBD2 (5 bases each). Trimming took 7 bases from V and 5 from J, leaving 24 bases between them. The germline V gene has CDR1 SGHRS and CDR2 YFSETQ. The CDR3 contains 17 residues. The CDR3, as DNA: TGCGCCAGCCGCGATCCCCTAGAGGGGCGGTGGACCGGGGAGCTGTTTTTT. Amino acids: CASRDPLEGRWTGELFF.

The chain employs TRBV2 and TRBJ1-5, with TRBD1 matching over 9 bases. Germline V gives CDR1 SNHLY, CDR2 FYNNEI. CDR3 length: 14 amino acids. V lost 4 bases and J lost 7; bases outside the gene matches: 5. The chain's CDR3 is CASSGTGGDQPQHF. CDR3 in DNA: TGTGCCAGCAGTGGCACAGGGGGCGACCAGCCCCAGCATTTT.

The chain joins TRBV23-1 to TRBJ2-7; possibly TRBD1 or TRBD2 for D (6 bases each). TRBV23-1 falls under the ORF class, with uncertain function. The CDR3 has 17 amino acids. The V gene lost 3 bases and the J gene lost 3 bases, with 21 bases spanning the gap. Written as DNA, the CDR3 is TGCGCCAGCAGTCAGTGCGGGAAAAGGGGGACCGGCTACGAGCAGTACTTC. This encodes CASSQCGKRGTGYEQYF.

This clone was observed a few times. The chain combines TRBV27 with TRBJ1-5; 10 bases agree with TRBD1. Germline values: CDR1 MNHEY, CDR2 SMNVEV (reference sequence). The CDR3 sequence is 15 residues long. The junction had 4 bases not matched to a gene; V was cut back by 6 bases and J by 2 bases. The CDR3 bases are TGTGCCAGCAGAGCCGGGACAGGGGGCAATCAGCCCCAGCATTTT. This sequence encodes CASRAGTGGNQPQHF.

The rearrangement uses TRBV10-3 and TRBJ2-3; 9 nucleotides agree with TRBD1. The V gene's germline CDR1 is ENHRY and CDR2 SYGVKD. V was clipped by 4 bases and J by 5 bases; unmatched bases: 19. CDR3 length: 19 amino acids. The CDR3 spells CAISVPGTGLELALDTQYF. The CDR3 coding sequence is TGTGCCATCAGTGTCCCCGGGACAGGGTTGGAGCTAGCCTTAGATACGCAGTATTTT.

The genes are TRBV2 and TRBJ2-4; no definite D call. CDR3 size: 15 residues. V was trimmed by 7 bases and J by 0 bases, leaving 13 bases between them. Germline V gene lookup returns CDR1 SNHLY and CDR2 FYNNEI. CDR3 residues: CASTPDVGAKNIQYF. The CDR3 region has the DNA TGTGCCAGCACCCCCGATGTCGGAGCCAAAAACATTCAGTACTTC.

This chain links TRBV27 with TRBJ1-2; TRBD1 is a possible D gene (6 bases). CDR1 MNHEY and CDR2 SMNVEV come from the germline V gene (reference sequence). This CDR3 comprises 14 residues. V lost 0 bases, J lost 3 bases, and 8 bases lay in between. The CDR3 DNA is TGTGCCAGCAGTTTATCCAGGACAGACTATGGCTACACCTTC. Amino acids: CASSLSRTDYGYTF.

The genes are TRBV19 and TRBJ1-2; possible D gene TRBD1, 6 bases. Germline V gene data show CDR1 as LNHDA and CDR2 as SQIVND (reference sequence). Trimming took 5 bases from V and 8 from J, leaving 18 bases between them. The CDR3 consists of 14 residues. CDR3 bases: TGTGCCAGTAGTGACGGGACAAGGTATTTCGGCTACACCTTC. Encoded protein: CASSDGTRYFGYTF.